These 18 T cell receptor beta chains share one sample of origin, sequenced in a study of T cell repertoires in cytomegalovirus infection. A single record per CDR3 protein comes from TCRdb applying MiXCR to the reads. The sample includes around 710,000 distinct CDR3 sequences, roughly 29% of them seen just once. Their antigens remain unidentified. The input for sequencing was cultured CD8+ T cells from PBMCs, taken from culture after CMV antigen stimulation. All receptors derive from a human donor in good health (CMV status not recorded). Some clones in this sample may be carry-over from other donors' samples.

This clonotype was seen repeatedly, ten times or more. The chain links TRBV7-2 to TRBJ2-3; D assignment may be TRBD1 or TRBD2 (5 bases each). The CDR3 sequence is 13 residues long. V was pared by 4 bases and J by 2 bases, with 7 bases between. In germline, CDR1 is SGHTA, CDR2 FQGNSA. CDR3 in amino acids: CASSSGATDTQYF. DNA of the CDR3: TGTGCCAGCAGCTCCGGGGCCACAGATACGCAGTATTTT.

This rearrangement joins TRBV7-6 to TRBJ2-1, with TRBD2 matching over 9 bases. The CDR3 runs 16 residues. The V gene end was trimmed by 4 bases and the J gene end by 7 bases; junction bases not matched to a gene: 11. Germline V lookup: CDR1 SGHVS, CDR2 FNYEAQ. Written as DNA, the CDR3 is TGTGCCAGCAGCTATTCGGCGGGGGGGGTAATAAATGAGCAGTTCTTC. This gives the protein CASSYSAGGVINEQFF.

The chain carries TRBV5-4 and TRBJ2-7; D unresolved. Trimming shortened V by 0 bases and J by 6 bases, and 7 bases separated the two germline ends. From germline, CDR1 is SGHNT and CDR2 YYREEE (reference sequence). The CDR3 loop spans 12 amino acids. Here the CDR3 reads CASSLDVSEQYF. In DNA form, the CDR3 reads TGTGCCAGCAGCTTGGATGTCTCCGAGCAGTACTTC.

This clonotype was picked up a small number of times. The chain employs TRBV6-5 and TRBJ2-1; maybe TRBD1 (6 bases). Germline CDR1 reads MNHEY; CDR2 reads SVGAGI. V lost 4 bases, J lost 6 bases, and 10 bases lay in between. The CDR3 sequence is 13 residues long. The CDR3 DNA is TGTGCCAGCAGTTCACAGGGTTTCAATGAGCAGTTCTTC. This encodes CASSSQGFNEQFF.

The chain carries TRBV9 and TRBJ1-5; D remains ambiguous. Germline loops: CDR1 SGDLS, CDR2 YYNGEE. The CDR3 sequence is 15 residues long. Trimming cost V 4 bases and J 3 bases, with 14 bases left between them. Written as DNA, the CDR3 is TGTGCCAGCAGCCCACAAGGACGGGACAATCAGCCCCAGCATTTT. It yields the protein CASSPQGRDNQPQHF.

J is TRBJ1-1 and V is TRBV7-6; TRBD1 might be the D (5 bases). CDR1 and CDR2 from the germline V gene are SGHVS and FNYEAQ. This CDR3 spans 15 amino acids. Trimming stripped 1 base from V and 6 bases from J, with 15 bases between. CDR3 sequence reads: CASSLGAGTPSEAFF. The CDR3 coding sequence is TGTGCCAGCAGCTTAGGGGCGGGGACTCCCTCTGAAGCTTTCTTT.

This clonotype was detected ten times or more. The CDR3 here is CASSLGQGVVDEQFF. The CDR3 nucleotides are TGCGCCAGCAGCTTGGGGCAGGGTGTCGTCGATGAGCAGTTCTTC. The genes are TRBV5-1 and TRBJ2-1; tentative D call: TRBD1 (5 bases). The CDR3 covers 15 residues. In germline, CDR1 is SGHRS, CDR2 YFSETQ. With 0 bases removed from V and 8 bases from J, the gap between germline ends came to 15 bases.

V and J are TRBV5-6 and TRBJ1-1; unclear D gene. This CDR3 contains 13 residues. Germline V CDR1 and CDR2: SGHDT, YYEEEE. Trimming took off 0 bases at V and 4 bases at J, with 7 bases between the two ends. The CDR3 DNA follows: TGTGCCAGCAGCTTGGAGAGCTCCACTGAAGCTTTCTTT. Its translation is CASSLESSTEAFF.

V usage is TRBV20-1 and J usage is TRBJ1-2; D gene uncertain. Per the germline V gene, CDR1 is DFQATT and CDR2 is SNEGSKA (reference sequence). The V end lost 7 bases, the J end lost 8 bases, and 5 bases lay between the germline ends. The CDR3 covers 8 residues. Here the CDR3 DNA reads TGCAGTGTTCACGGCTACACCTTC. Amino acid sequence: CSVHGYTF.

The J gene is TRBJ1-6, the V gene TRBV7-6; maybe TRBD1 (5 bases). The CDR3 has 17 amino acids. Looked up from germline, CDR1 is SGHVS and CDR2 is FNYEAQ. Trimming cost V 1 base and J 0 bases, with 10 bases left between them. The CDR3 reads CASSLGGRDSYNSPLHF. The CDR3 DNA is TGTGCCAGCAGCTTAGGGGGACGGGACTCCTATAATTCACCCCTCCACTTT.

V is TRBV7-3 and J is TRBJ2-2; D not resolved. The CDR3 loop spans 11 amino acids. Germline V gene sequence: CDR1 SGHTA, CDR2 FQGTGA. The V end was cut by 5 bases, the J end by 6 bases, with 4 bases between. Here the CDR3 reads CASSDSGELFF. The CDR3, as DNA: TGTGCCAGCAGCGACTCCGGGGAGCTGTTTTTT.

The chain couples TRBV20-1 to TRBJ2-5; 13 nucleotides line up with TRBD2. CDR1 is DFQATT and CDR2 is SNEGSKA in the germline V gene (reference sequence). CDR3 length: 14 amino acids. V lost 1 base to trimming and J lost 5 bases; unmatched junction nucleotides: 1. The CDR3 reads CSARVLAGGETQYF. The CDR3, as DNA: TGCAGTGCTAGAGTACTAGCGGGGGGGGAGACCCAGTACTTC.

The chain is built from TRBV14 and TRBJ2-7; no firm D call. CDR3 length: 16 residues. Germline CDR1 SGHDN, CDR2 FVKESK. V was clipped by 0 bases and J by 2 bases, with 14 bases between them. The DNA of the CDR3 is TGTGCCAGCAGCCAAGATTGGCTGGGATGGGCCTACGAGCAGTACTTC. It yields the protein CASSQDWLGWAYEQYF.

This clonotype has at least ten counts. In DNA form, the CDR3 reads TGTGCCAGCAGTAGAGGGGACCGCCGACTCGTTTACCAAGAGACCCAGTACTTC. It specifies CASSRGDRRLVYQETQYF. The V call is TRBV12-3 or TRBV12-4, the J call TRBJ2-5, with D tentatively TRBD1 or TRBD2 (5 bases each). CDR3 length: 18 residues. V shed 5 bases and J shed 0 bases, with 22 bases lying between them.

This clonotype came up many times. Germline and junction disagree at one end, which may indicate a read error. This chain uses TRBV7-6 with TRBJ1-5; 8 bases are a match to TRBD1. Per germline, CDR1 SGHVS and CDR2 FNYEAQ. The CDR3 is 16 amino acids. CDR3 nucleotide sequence: TGTGCTAGCAGCTTACCTCGCAGGGGGCGGTGGCAGCCCCAGCATTTT. This encodes CASSLPRRGRWQPQHF.

This clonotype was counted a few times. The chain links TRBV28 to TRBJ1-6, with 8 bases identical to TRBD1. CDR3 length: 16 residues. Germline loops: CDR1 MDHEN, CDR2 SYDVKM. Trimming cost V 4 bases and J 3 bases; bases outside gene matches: 5. CDR3 sequence (DNA): TGTGCCAGCAGTTCCCGGACAGGGTTCTATAATTCACCCCTCCACTTT. Its protein is CASSSRTGFYNSPLHF.

The rearrangement joins TRBV6-6 to TRBJ2-1; 9 bases agree with TRBD1. With 5 bases clipped from V and 5 bases from J, the junction kept 7 bases outside the gene matches. CDR1 is MNHNY, CDR2 SVGAGI, per germline (reference sequence). CDR3 size: 15 residues. CDR3 sequence (DNA): TGTGCCAGCAGTGTCGGGACAGGGAGAAACAATGAGCAGTTCTTC. It is translated as CASSVGTGRNNEQFF.

CDR3 region: CASSISSGGAGNEQFF. CDR3 sequence (DNA): TGTGCCAGTAGTATTTCTAGCGGGGGGGCCGGCAATGAGCAGTTCTTC. The chain combines TRBV19 with TRBJ2-1, with 12 bases aligning to TRBD2. This CDR3 comprises 16 residues. Germline-derived CDR1 and CDR2 are LNHDA and SQIVND (reference sequence). Trimming cost V 3 bases and J 6 bases; bases outside gene matches: 6. Filled out from reference TRBV19 and TRBJ2-1, the complete variable domain reads DGGITQSPKYLFRKEGQNVTLSCEQNLNHDAMYWYRQDPGQGLRLIYYSQIVNDFQKGDIAEGYSVSREKKESFPLTVTSAQKNPTAFYLCASSISSGGAGNEQFFGPGTRLTVL.